What follows describes a single TCR beta chain. The identical CDR3 is also encoded by other nucleotide sequences in the sample. The germline CDR1 and CDR2 sequences are SGHRS and YFSETQ. Trimming left V 0 bases short and J 5 bases short, with 8 bases between. This CDR3 has 13 amino acids. The method was immunoSEQ multiplex PCR; TCRdb's version includes in-frame clones alone and lacks a portion of them. The table has approximately 250,000 clones, roughly 82% seen once. The data were obtained in a study of blood T cell repertoires in COVID-19. Study-wide context: The United States, Italy and Spain provided the acute and convalescent COVID-19 samples. Sources were T cells, B-cell-depleted T cells, or PBMCs; the material itself was cDNA or gDNA.

Source material: peripheral blood. This sequence originates from a woman older than 75 with COVID-19, enrolled during active disease. The J gene is TRBJ1-2, the V gene TRBV5-1, with unresolved D. In DNA, the CDR3 is TGCGCCAGCAGCTTGGAGGCGGGGTATGGCTACACCTTC. Its translation is CASSLEAGYGYTF.